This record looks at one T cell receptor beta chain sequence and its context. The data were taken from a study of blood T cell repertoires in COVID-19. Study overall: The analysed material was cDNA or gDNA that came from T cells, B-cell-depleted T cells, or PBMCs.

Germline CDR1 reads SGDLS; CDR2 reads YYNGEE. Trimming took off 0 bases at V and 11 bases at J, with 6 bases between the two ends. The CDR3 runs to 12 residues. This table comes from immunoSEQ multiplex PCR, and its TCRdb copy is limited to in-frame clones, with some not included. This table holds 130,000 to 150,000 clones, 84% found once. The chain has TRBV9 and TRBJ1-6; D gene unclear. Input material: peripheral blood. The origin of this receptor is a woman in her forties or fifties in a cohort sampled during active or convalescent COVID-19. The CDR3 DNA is TGTGCCAGCAGCGTAGGTAGTCCACCCCTCCACTTT. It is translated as CASSVGSPPLHF.